The rows below give T cell receptor beta chains drawn from one sample of a study of T cells after yellow fever vaccination. TCRdb recomputed calls from the 5' RACE reads with MiXCR, one row per CDR3 protein. This sample has 620,000 or so distinct CDR3 sequences, with more than 9% found just once. This specimen was PBMCs, taken on the day of the yellow fever booster vaccination. The receptor source for this set is a man between 25 and 39 years old who received the YFV17D yellow fever vaccine. Both conserved end residues are part of each CDR3. D genes are given only for firm matches. Size tells how often a clone was seen (once, few, many) or the class of an expanded clone, and some rows leave it out.

v_call	clone_size	d_call	j_call	cdr3_nt	cdr3_aa
TRBV20-1	-	-	TRBJ2-5	TGCAGTGCTATAAGCAACCCAAAAGAGACCCAGTACTTC	CSAISNPKETQYF
TRBV7-6	-	-	TRBJ1-1	TGTGCCAGCAGCTTAGACCTAGAGACAGATGAAGCTTTCTTT	CASSLDLETDEAFF
TRBV6-1	few	-	TRBJ2-7	TGTGCCAGCAGCCCGATCCTCACAGGGTCGAGGGGCGAGCAGTACTTC	CASSPILTGSRGEQYF
TRBV28	-	-	TRBJ2-7	TGTGCCAGCAGTAACAGCTTCTACGAGCAGTACTTC	CASSNSFYEQYF
TRBV5-1	-	-	TRBJ2-7	TGCGCCAGCACCTTAGGGGGACAAAACGAGCAGTACTTC	CASTLGGQNEQYF
TRBV4-2	few	-	TRBJ2-6	TGTGCCAGCAGCCCCAAAGGCCAGGGGAAAGTTGGGGCCAACGTCCTGACTTTC	CASSPKGQGKVGANVLTF
TRBV29-1	-	TRBD2	TRBJ2-3	TGCAGCGAGAGCGGGAGCAGCACAGATACGCAGTATTTT	CSESGSSTDTQYF
TRBV24-1	many	-	TRBJ1-1	TGTGCCACCAGCGACCCCGGACGGTGGAACACTGAAGCTTTCTTT	CATSDPGRWNTEAFF
TRBV5-4	few	-	TRBJ2-7	TGTGCCAGCAGTCGCCCAAATCAGAGGCACGAGCAGTACTTC	CASSRPNQRHEQYF
TRBV28	few	TRBD2	TRBJ2-1	TGTGCCAGCCGAGGCCTAACTAGCGGGAGTTATGAGCAGTTCTTC	CASRGLTSGSYEQFF
TRBV5-4	-	TRBD2	TRBJ2-5	TGTGCCAGCAGTCCCACGATTGGGGCGGGGGTTAAAGAGACCCAGTACTTC	CASSPTIGAGVKETQYF
TRBV10-3	few	-	TRBJ1-3	TGTGCCATCAGTGAGTCCTCAGCGGACTGGGGAAACACCATATATTTT	CAISESSADWGNTIYF
TRBV12-3/TRBV12-4	many	TRBD1	TRBJ2-7	TGTGCCAGCAGTTCCGGGACAGCCTCCTACGAGCAGTACTTC	CASSSGTASYEQYF
TRBV16	-	TRBD2	TRBJ2-1	TGTGCCAGCAGCCAATCTCGGGGGGCCTACAATGAGCAGTTCTTC	CASSQSRGAYNEQFF
TRBV11-2	-	-	TRBJ2-7	TGTGCCAGCAGCTTATGGGGGGTGGTAAACGACTACGAGCAGTACTTC	CASSLWGVVNDYEQYF
TRBV11-2	-	-	TRBJ1-5	TGTGCCAGCAGCTTAGGGGTAGGCTCGGGGAATCAGCCCCAGCATTTT	CASSLGVGSGNQPQHF
TRBV6-5	many	-	TRBJ1-2	TGTGCCAGCAGTTTATACAACTACGGCTACACCTTC	CASSLYNYGYTF
TRBV29-1	-	-	TRBJ2-1	TGCAGCGTTGGTGGCTACCTAACCTACAATGAGCAGTTCTTC	CSVGGYLTYNEQFF
TRBV12-3/TRBV12-4	-	TRBD1	TRBJ1-2	TGTGCCAGCACGATACAGGGGACCTATGGCTACACCTTC	CASTIQGTYGYTF
TRBV27	few	TRBD1	TRBJ1-1	TGTGCCAGCAGTTTAACAGGGGTCGAAGGTGCTTTCTTT	CASSLTGVEGAFF
TRBV7-2	-	-	TRBJ2-5	TGTGCCAGCAGCCATGGGGAGGTGGAGACCCAGTACTTC	CASSHGEVETQYF
TRBV30	-	-	TRBJ2-1	TGTGCCTGGGCCGTCTCCTACAATGAGCAGTTCTTC	CAWAVSYNEQFF
TRBV5-1	few	-	TRBJ2-7	TGCGCCAGCAGCTTGGATGGTGGTACTCAAGTGATCTACGAGCAGTACTTC	CASSLDGGTQVIYEQYF
TRBV20-1	few	TRBD2	TRBJ2-1	TGCAGTGCCACCGAGCGGGAGCCCCGCTACAATGAGCAGTTCTTC	CSATEREPRYNEQFF
TRBV5-4	-	TRBD2	TRBJ2-3	TGTGCCAGCAGCTTGGGCGCGGTAGCGGGGTCCACAGATACGCAGTATTTT	CASSLGAVAGSTDTQYF
TRBV6-2/TRBV6-3	-	TRBD2	TRBJ2-7	TGTGCCAGCAGATACACAGTGGGGGACTACTCTTACGAGCAGTACTTC	CASRYTVGDYSYEQYF
TRBV12-3/TRBV12-4	-	TRBD1	TRBJ1-6	TGTGCCAGCAGTCTCGGGACAGGGATTAATTCACCCCTCCACTTT	CASSLGTGINSPLHF
TRBV28	few	-	TRBJ2-4	TGTGCCAGCAGTTTATATCCCCACACAGGGACTGTAGCCAAAAACATTCAGTACTTC	CASSLYPHTGTVAKNIQYF
TRBV7-2	-	-	TRBJ2-1	TGTGCCAGCAGCGCCCCGTTCCCCATCTCCTACAATGAGCAGTTCTTC	CASSAPFPISYNEQFF
TRBV7-9	-	TRBD2	TRBJ2-2	TGTGCCAGCAGCTTACGGGAGGCGGCGCGCACCGGGGAGCTGTTTTTT	CASSLREAARTGELFF
TRBV20-1	-	TRBD2	TRBJ2-1	TGCAGTGCCCGATATCGGTCGAGTAGCGGGAGGGTCAATGAGCAGTTCTTC	CSARYRSSSGRVNEQFF
TRBV3-1	-	-	TRBJ2-1	TGTGCCAGCAGCCAAGGGATGCAGCCTGAGCAGTTCTTC	CASSQGMQPEQFF
TRBV12-3/TRBV12-4	-	-	TRBJ2-7	TGTGCCAGCAGTTTAAAGTTCAGAGGCGAGCAGTACTTC	CASSLKFRGEQYF
TRBV5-1	-	-	TRBJ2-2	TGCGCCAGCAGCAGCAATCCATCTAGTACCGGGGAGCTGTTTTTT	CASSSNPSSTGELFF
TRBV4-3	few	-	TRBJ2-1	TGCGCCAGCACCCAAGGGACTACTAGGGGGTACAATGAGCAGTTCTTC	CASTQGTTRGYNEQFF
TRBV6-1	few	-	TRBJ1-1	TGTGCCAGCAGTCAAGGGAGGACCACTGAAGCTTTCTTT	CASSQGRTTEAFF
TRBV5-4	few	-	TRBJ2-1	TGTGCCAGCAGCTTGAGAGGGTTTGGTGAGCAGTTCTTC	CASSLRGFGEQFF
TRBV7-2	few	-	TRBJ1-5	TGTGCCAGCAGCTTGGGCCGTTATAGCAATCAGCCCCAGCATTTT	CASSLGRYSNQPQHF
TRBV7-2	few	-	TRBJ1-5	TGTGCCAGCAGCTCGCAAGGGACACAGCCCCAGCATTTT	CASSSQGTQPQHF
TRBV27	few	TRBD1	TRBJ1-5	TGTGCCAGCAGACCAAGGGGGCACGGGCCCCAGCATTTT	CASRPRGHGPQHF
TRBV24-1	few	-	TRBJ2-3	TGTGCCACCAGTGATGGTATAGATACGCAGTATTTT	CATSDGIDTQYF
TRBV20-1	many	TRBD2	TRBJ2-1	TGCAGTGCCCCCGCGTCGGCTAGCGGGAGGGGGCAGTTCTTC	CSAPASASGRGQFF
TRBV6-1	-	TRBD2	TRBJ2-1	TGTGCCAGCAGACCACGGACTAGCGGATCCTACAATGAGCAGTTCTTC	CASRPRTSGSYNEQFF
TRBV11-2	-	TRBD2	TRBJ2-2	TGTGCCACCCAGACGGGACTAGCGGGATCCGGGGAGCTGTTTTTT	CATQTGLAGSGELFF
TRBV10-3	-	TRBD2	TRBJ2-7	TGTGCCATCAGGGGGACTAGCGGGAGTTACGAGCAGTACTTC	CAIRGTSGSYEQYF
TRBV10-3	-	-	TRBJ2-1	TGTGCCATGCGCGGCCCCGCGGAAAACAATGAGCAGTTCTTC	CAMRGPAENNEQFF
TRBV5-1	many	TRBD1	TRBJ1-1	TGCGCCAGCAGCTTGGGCGGACAGGGGCGCAGTGAAGCTTTCTTT	CASSLGGQGRSEAFF
TRBV15	-	-	TRBJ2-3	TGTGCCACCAGCGGCCACTCAGGGGGGGATACGCAGTATTTT	CATSGHSGGDTQYF
TRBV4-3	-	TRBD2	TRBJ2-1	TGCGCCAGCAGCCAGGTAGCGGGAGGGACCTACAATGAGCAGTTCTTC	CASSQVAGGTYNEQFF
TRBV4-2	many	-	TRBJ2-3	TGTGCCAGCAGCCACGAGAGAGATACGCAGTATTTT	CASSHERDTQYF